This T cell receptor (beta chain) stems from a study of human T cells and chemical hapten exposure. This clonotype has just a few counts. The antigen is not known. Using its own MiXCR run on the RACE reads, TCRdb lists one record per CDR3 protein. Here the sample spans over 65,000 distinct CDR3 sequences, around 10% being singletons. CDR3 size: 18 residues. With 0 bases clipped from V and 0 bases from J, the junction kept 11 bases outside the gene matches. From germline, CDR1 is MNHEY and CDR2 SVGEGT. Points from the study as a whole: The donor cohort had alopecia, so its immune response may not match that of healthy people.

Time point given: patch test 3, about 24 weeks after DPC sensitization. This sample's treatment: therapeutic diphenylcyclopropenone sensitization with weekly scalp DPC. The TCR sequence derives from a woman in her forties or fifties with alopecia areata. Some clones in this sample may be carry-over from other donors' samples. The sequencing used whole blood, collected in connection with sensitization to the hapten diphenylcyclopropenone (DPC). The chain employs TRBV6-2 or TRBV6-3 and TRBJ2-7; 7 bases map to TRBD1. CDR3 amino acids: CASSYSSSGQVTSYEQYF. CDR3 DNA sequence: TGTGCCAGCAGTTACTCGTCCTCCGGACAGGTAACCTCCTACGAGCAGTACTTC.